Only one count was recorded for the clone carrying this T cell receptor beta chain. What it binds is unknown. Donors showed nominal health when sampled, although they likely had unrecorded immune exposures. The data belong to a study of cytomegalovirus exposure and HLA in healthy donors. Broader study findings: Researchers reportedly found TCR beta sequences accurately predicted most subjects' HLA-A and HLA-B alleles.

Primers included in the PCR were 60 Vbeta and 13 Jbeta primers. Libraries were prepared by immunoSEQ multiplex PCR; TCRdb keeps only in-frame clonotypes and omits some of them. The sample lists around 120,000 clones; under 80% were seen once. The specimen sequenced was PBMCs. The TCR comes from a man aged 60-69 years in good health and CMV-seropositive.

CDR3 sequence reads: CASSYSTYGYTF. In nucleotides, the CDR3 is TGTGCCAGTAGTTACAGTACTTATGGCTACACCTTC. The chain is built from TRBV19 and TRBJ1-2, with unresolved D. Germline V gene sequence: CDR1 LNHDA, CDR2 SQIVND (reference sequence). This CDR3 is 12 amino acids long. The V end lost 5 bases, the J end lost 5 bases, and 9 bases lay between the germline ends.